A single sample gave rise to the 18 T cell receptor beta chains below, sequenced in a study of cytomegalovirus exposure and HLA in healthy donors. 13 Jbeta primers and 60 Vbeta primers were used for the PCR. Method: immunoSEQ multiplex PCR; TCRdb's copy keeps in-frame clones and lacks some. The sample includes over 95,000 clones, approximately 80% of them seen just once. Material: PBMCs. Every receptor here comes from a female donor in good health and CMV-seronegative.

This chain uses TRBV18 with TRBJ2-3; D remains ambiguous. The V gene's germline CDR1 is KGHSH and CDR2 LQKENI. Trimming removed 0 bases at V and 7 bases at J, with 5 bases between. This CDR3 region has 12 residues. The DNA of the CDR3 is TGTGCCAGCTCACCACCCGCGTATACGCAGTATTTT. Amino acids: CASSPPAYTQYF.

J is TRBJ2-2 and V is TRBV7-9, with a possible D match to TRBD2 (6 bases). The CDR3 length is 15 residues. V lost 7 bases and J 5 bases, leaving 17 bases between the germline ends. The germline V gene has CDR1 SEHNR and CDR2 FQNEAQ (reference sequence). Here the CDR3 reads CASNELWGRTGELFF. CDR3 sequence (DNA): TGTGCCAGCAACGAGCTTTGGGGGAGGACCGGGGAGCTGTTTTTT.

The J gene is TRBJ1-5, the V gene TRBV12-5; D is possibly TRBD1 (5 bases). With 6 bases removed from V and 3 bases from J, the gap between germline ends came to 12 bases. The CDR3 length is 14 residues. Looked up from germline, CDR1 is LGHNT and CDR2 is FRNRAP. The DNA for the CDR3 is TGTGCTAGTGGGGGGGGAATTCTCAATCAGCCCCAGCATTTT. This gives the protein CASGGGILNQPQHF.

V and J are TRBV18 and TRBJ2-1; 12 bases are a match to TRBD1. Germline V gene sequence: CDR1 KGHSH, CDR2 LQKENI. With V trimmed by 3 bases and J by 9 bases, 3 bases remained unmatched. There are 14 residues in the CDR3. CDR3 loop: CASSPGQGAGEQFF. The DNA of the CDR3 is TGTGCCAGCTCACCGGGACAGGGGGCAGGTGAGCAGTTCTTC.

This sequence joins TRBV2 and TRBJ2-2, with D perhaps matching TRBD2 (5 bases). Germline V gives CDR1 SNHLY, CDR2 FYNNEI. The CDR3 has 15 residues. V lost 2 bases, J lost 7 bases, and 14 bases lay in between. CDR3: CASSERRALGGELFF. CDR3 in DNA: TGTGCCAGCAGTGAACGGCGGGCCCTGGGCGGGGAGCTGTTTTTT.

The chain is built from TRBV5-4 and TRBJ2-2; D perhaps matches TRBD1 (5 bases). V lost 4 bases and J lost 2, with 9 bases in between. CDR1 and CDR2 (germline): SGHNT, YYREEE (reference sequence). CDR3 length: 14 residues. CDR3 nucleotide sequence: TGTGCCAGCAGCGGAGACAGCAACACCGGGGAGCTGTTTTTT. Amino acid sequence: CASSGDSNTGELFF.

This clone was observed a handful of times. The chain uses TRBV6-1 and TRBJ2-7; 11 nucleotides match TRBD1. Germline CDR1 and CDR2: MNHNS and SASEGT. V gave up 7 bases and J gave up 6 bases; unmatched junction bases: 11. This CDR3 has 15 residues. The CDR3 sequence: CASIGIGQGAVEQYF. The CDR3 nucleotides read TGTGCCAGCATTGGAATTGGACAGGGGGCAGTCGAGCAGTACTTC.

On this clone itself: A read error may account for a junction end that differs from germline. The chain carries TRBV18 and TRBJ1-1; TRBD1 might be the D (6 bases). Germline loops: CDR1 KGHSH, CDR2 LQKENI. The CDR3 is 13 residues long. The CDR3 protein is CASTPDRNTEAFF. In nucleotides, the CDR3 is TGTGCCAGCACACCGGACAGGAACACTGAAGCTTTCTTT.

This clone was recorded a few times. The chain has TRBV6-1 and TRBJ2-3; no reliable D call. The length of the CDR3 is 14 residues. The germline V gene has CDR1 MNHNS and CDR2 SASEGT. V was pared by 2 bases and J by 8 bases, with 14 bases between. CDR3 region: CASSESRPAGTQYF. The CDR3 coding sequence is TGTGCCAGCAGTGAAAGCAGGCCCGCCGGTACGCAGTATTTT.

The CDR3 here is CASSWGGANYGYTF. Written as DNA, the CDR3 is TGTGCCAGCAGTTGGGGGGGAGCTAACTATGGCTACACCTTC. The chain combines TRBV27 with TRBJ1-2, with D maybe TRBD1 (5 bases). V lost 4 bases to trimming and J lost 0 bases, with 9 bases between them. This CDR3 contains 14 residues. Germline lookup yields CDR1 MNHEY and CDR2 SMNVEV (reference sequence).

This chain connects TRBV10-2 to TRBJ1-4; D perhaps matches TRBD1 (5 bases). The CDR3 totals 16 residues. The V gene lost 3 bases and the J gene lost 6 bases, with 17 bases spanning the gap. Germline loops: CDR1 WSHSY, CDR2 SAAADI. The CDR3 protein is CASSDTREEAYEKLFF. As DNA, the CDR3 is TGCGCCAGCAGTGACACCAGGGAGGAGGCCTATGAAAAACTGTTTTTT.

This rearrangement joins TRBV15 to TRBJ2-5, with 7 bases fitting TRBD2. CDR1 LNHNV and CDR2 YYDKDF come from the germline V gene (reference sequence). This CDR3 is 15 amino acids long. Trimming at V came to 1 base and at J to 4 bases, leaving 6 bases not matched to a gene. This chain's CDR3 is CATSRGTSNPETQYF. The CDR3, as DNA: TGTGCCACCAGCAGAGGGACTAGTAATCCAGAGACCCAGTACTTC.

The rearrangement links TRBV7-2 to TRBJ2-2; no firm D call. Trimming took off 4 bases at V and 4 bases at J, with 4 bases between the two ends. CDR1 is SGHTA, CDR2 FQGNSA, per germline. The CDR3 contains 12 residues. CDR3 sequence: CASSSSTGELFF. The CDR3 DNA reads as TGTGCCAGCAGCTCTAGCACCGGGGAGCTGTTTTTT.

The chain recombines TRBV4-3 with TRBJ1-1; D remains ambiguous. This CDR3 contains 16 residues. Trimming shortened V by 0 bases and J by 1 base, and 12 bases separated the two germline ends. Germline CDR1 and CDR2: LGHNA and YSLEER. The CDR3 DNA reads as TGCGCCAGCAGCCAAGATGGAGGCGTCGAGAACACTGAAGCTTTCTTT. Amino acids: CASSQDGGVENTEAFF.

CDR3 loop: CASSTEGRQETQYF. The DNA for the CDR3 is TGTGCCAGCAGCACCGAGGGTAGACAAGAGACCCAGTACTTC. The genes are TRBV7-9 and TRBJ2-5, with D possibly matching TRBD2 (5 bases). Per germline, CDR1 SEHNR and CDR2 FQNEAQ (reference sequence). CDR3 length: 14 amino acids. V was trimmed by 5 bases and J by 2 bases, leaving 12 bases between them.

V gene TRBV4-1 combines with J gene TRBJ2-5; 13 nucleotides line up with TRBD2. The V segment lost 5 bases and the J segment 5 bases; nucleotides outside the gene matches: 5. This CDR3 comprises 15 residues. Per the germline V gene, CDR1 is MGHRA and CDR2 is YSYEKL. The CDR3 here is CASSYGTSGAETQYF. The CDR3 DNA is TGCGCCAGCAGCTACGGGACTAGCGGGGCTGAGACCCAGTACTTC.

This clone was found a few times. This chain uses TRBV27 with TRBJ1-1; D perhaps matches TRBD1 (6 bases). Germline CDR1 and CDR2: MNHEY and SMNVEV (reference sequence). Between the trimmed V and J ends, which lost 6 bases and 0 bases, there was a span of 14 bases. The CDR3 has 15 residues. The CDR3 DNA is TGTGCCAGCAGGCGAATGGACAGACTGAACACTGAAGCTTTCTTT. Translating gives CASRRMDRLNTEAFF.

The J gene is TRBJ2-3, the V gene TRBV13; 8 bases match TRBD2. The germline gives CDR1 PRHDT, CDR2 FYEKMQ (reference sequence). CDR3 length: 17 amino acids. Germline trimming cut 5 bases from V and 5 bases from J; bases unmatched to any gene: 15. The CDR3 reads CASSTQSGGSREDTQYF. In DNA form, the CDR3 reads TGTGCCAGCAGCACCCAATCGGGGGGGAGTAGGGAAGATACGCAGTATTTT.